The next 15 T cell receptor beta chains were all read from a single sample in a study of T cells after posttransplantation cyclophosphamide. Sampled 1 year posttransplant, controls received myeloablative marrow transplants, methotrexate and a calcineurin inhibitor. Here immunoSEQ multiplex PCR was the method, and the copy in TCRdb shows in-frame clones only, minus some. Of roughly 21,000 clones listed, 80% to 90% are singletons. The source material was PBMCs, sampled 362 days after allogeneic stem cell transplant with calcineurin inhibitor and methotrexate. The receptor source for this set is a female patient aged 25-39 years who received an allogeneic stem cell transplant from an unrelated donor, was CMV-positive, and had acute and chronic GVHD. The T cells may come from the graft donor.

V usage is TRBV5-4 and J usage is TRBJ1-1; tentatively, D is TRBD1 (5 bases). Germline values: CDR1 SGHNT, CDR2 YYREEE (reference sequence). The V end lost 4 bases, the J end lost 5 bases, and 12 bases lay between the germline ends. This CDR3 spans 13 amino acids. The CDR3 is CASSPGMGTEAFF. As DNA, the CDR3 is TGTGCCAGCAGCCCAGGGATGGGGACTGAAGCTTTCTTT.

This clone came up once. CDR3 sequence: CATPCLKVEENEQYF. CDR3 in DNA: TGCGCCACCCCTTGTTTGAAGGTCGAGGAAAACGAGCAGTACTTC. The chain carries TRBV10-1 and TRBJ2-7, with D uncertain. CDR1 and CDR2 from the germline V gene are WNHNN and SYGVQD (reference sequence). With 10 bases removed from V and 5 bases from J, the gap between germline ends came to 24 bases. This CDR3 spans 15 amino acids.

The chain combines TRBV5-8 with TRBJ1-5; 7 nucleotides match TRBD1. CDR1 SGHTS and CDR2 YDEGEE come from the germline V gene. J lost 5 bases, V lost 2 bases, and 7 bases had no gene match. This CDR3 has 15 amino acids. As DNA, the CDR3 is TGTGCCAGCAGCTTTGTTAGCAGGGGGGATCAGCCCCAGCATTTT. This gives the protein CASSFVSRGDQPQHF. The entire variable domain, with the rest obtained from reference TRBV5-8 and TRBJ1-5, is as follows: EAGVTQSPTHLIKTRGQQATLRCSPISGHTSVYWYQQALGLGLQFLLWYDEGEERNRGNFPPRFSGRQFPNYSSELNVNALELEDSALYLCASSFVSRGDQPQHFGDGTRLSIL.

This sequence joins TRBV10-1 and TRBJ2-1; D is unresolved. Trimming pared 3 bases from V and 7 bases from J, leaving 7 bases between. The CDR3 is 12 residues long. The germline V gene has CDR1 WNHNN and CDR2 SYGVQD (reference sequence). The CDR3: CASSDADNEQFF. In DNA, the CDR3 is TGCGCCAGCAGTGATGCGGATAATGAGCAGTTCTTC.

The chain combines TRBV7-3 with TRBJ2-2; 7 bases match TRBD1. CDR1 SGHTA and CDR2 FQGTGA come from the germline V gene. V shed 4 bases, J shed 8 bases, and the junction held 4 bases outside the gene matches. The CDR3 loop spans 13 amino acids. The CDR3 spells CASSYDRDGELFF. CDR3 nucleotides: TGTGCCAGCAGCTACGACAGGGATGGGGAGCTGTTTTTT. Full variable domain (outside the CDR3, taken from reference TRBV7-3 and TRBJ2-2): GAGVSQTPSNKVTEKGKYVELRCDPISGHTALYWYRQSLGQGPEFLIYFQGTGAADDSGLPNDRFFAVRPEGSVSTLKIQRTERGDSAVYLCASSYDRDGELFFGEGSRLTVL.

The CDR3 bases are TGTGCCAGCAGCTTATTAACTAGCTATGAGCAGTTCTTC. Translating it yields CASSLLTSYEQFF. This sequence joins TRBV7-9 and TRBJ2-1; D possibly corresponds to TRBD2 (6 bases). This CDR3 is built from 13 residues. Germline lookup yields CDR1 SEHNR and CDR2 FQNEAQ (reference sequence). V lost 2 bases and J lost 8, with 10 bases in between.

J is TRBJ2-5 and V is TRBV6-1, with 9 bases aligning to TRBD1. CDR1 is MNHNS and CDR2 is SASEGT in the germline V gene. The V segment lost 11 bases and the J segment 5 bases; nucleotides outside the gene matches: 9. This CDR3 region has 13 residues. The chain's CDR3 is CAGHRGPMETQYF. The CDR3 DNA sequence: TGTGCCGGGCACAGGGGGCCCATGGAGACCCAGTACTTC.

The chain carries TRBV7-2 and TRBJ1-5, with D possibly TRBD1 on 5 matching bases. Trimming shortened V by 4 bases and J by 4 bases, and 17 bases separated the two germline ends. CDR3 length equals 16 residues. The germline V gene has CDR1 SGHTA and CDR2 FQGNSA. This chain's CDR3 is CASSWGGTFGNQPQHF. The CDR3 nucleotides are TGTGCCAGCAGCTGGGGAGGGACCTTCGGAAATCAGCCCCAGCATTTT.

This sequence joins TRBV15 and TRBJ1-2, with D unresolved. There are 15 residues in the CDR3. V was pared by 3 bases and J by 0 bases, with 11 bases between. Germline CDR1 is LNHNV and CDR2 is YYDKDF (reference sequence). In nucleotides, the CDR3 is TGTGCCACCAGCAGGGCCTTAGGAGCTAACTATGGCTACACCTTC. Translation: CATSRALGANYGYTF.

The CDR3 here is CASSLNGGNTEAFF. The DNA for the CDR3 is TGTGCCAGCAGCTTGAACGGTGGGAACACTGAAGCTTTCTTT. The chain joins TRBV5-5 to TRBJ1-1; D is unresolved. The germline V gene encodes CDR1 SGHKS and CDR2 YYEKEE (reference sequence). The CDR3 sequence is 14 residues long. Between the trimmed V and J ends, which lost 1 base and 1 base, there was a span of 8 bases.

This sequence joins TRBV5-4 and TRBJ2-3, with 8 bases aligning to TRBD2. The CDR3 is 15 residues long. Germline loops: CDR1 SGHNT, CDR2 YYREEE (reference sequence). J lost 3 bases, V lost 3 bases, and 6 bases had no gene match. The CDR3 here is CASSSGGPNTDTQYF. The CDR3 region has the DNA TGTGCCAGCAGCTCGGGGGGGCCCAATACAGATACGCAGTATTTT. The full variable domain, with the rest looked up from reference TRBV5-4 and TRBJ2-3, is ETGVTQSPTHLIKTRGQQVTLRCSSQSGHNTVSWYQQALGQGPQFIFQYYREEENGRGNFPPRFSGLQFPNYSSELNVNALELDDSALYLCASSSGGPNTDTQYFGPGTRLTVL.

This rearrangement joins TRBV19 to TRBJ2-1, with D possibly TRBD2 on 6 matching bases. The ends were cut back, 5 bases at V and 7 bases at J, with 24 bases in the middle. Germline CDR1 is LNHDA and CDR2 is SQIVND (reference sequence). The CDR3 runs to 17 residues. The DNA for the CDR3 is TGTGCCAGTAGTCCAACTAGCCAAGGGGCGTCAGGGAATGAGCAGTTCTTC. Its translation is CASSPTSQGASGNEQFF. Full variable domain (rest looked up from reference TRBV19 and TRBJ2-1): DGGITQSPKYLFRKEGQNVTLSCEQNLNHDAMYWYRQDPGQGLRLIYYSQIVNDFQKGDIAEGYSVSREKKESFPLTVTSAQKNPTAFYLCASSPTSQGASGNEQFFGPGTRLTVL.

V and J are TRBV18 and TRBJ2-7; D gene ambiguous. V was shortened by 0 bases and J by 5 bases, with 20 bases between the two germline ends. The CDR3 spans 17 residues. Germline lookup yields CDR1 KGHSH and CDR2 LQKENI. The CDR3 bases are TGTGCCAGCTCACCACCCATTCCCGGGTATTATGACGACGAGCAGTACTTC. Protein product: CASSPPIPGYYDDEQYF. The complete variable domain, with remaining parts taken from reference TRBV18 and TRBJ2-7, reads NAGVMQNPRHLVRRRGQEARLRCSPMKGHSHVYWYRQLPEEGLKFMVYLQKENIIDESGMPKERFSAEFPKEGPSILRIQQVVRGDSAAYFCASSPPIPGYYDDEQYFGPGTRLTVT.

Regarding this clone: As the CDR3 is not closed by the conserved phenylalanine or tryptophan, this likely results from a read error. The gene calls are TRBV5-1 and TRBJ1-5; weak D call: TRBD1 (5 bases). Germline assignment: CDR1 SGHRS and CDR2 YFSETQ. Trimming removed 2 bases from V and 9 bases from J, with 18 bases in between. This CDR3 is 15 amino acids long. CDR3 coding DNA: TGCGCCAGCAGCTTAGGTGACGGGGGTGGATGGCCCCAGCATCTT. It encodes CASSLGDGGGWPQHL.

The chain is built from TRBV28 and TRBJ2-7; 11 bases agree with TRBD1. CDR1 is MDHEN and CDR2 is SYDVKM in the germline V gene. The CDR3 consists of 17 residues. The J segment lost 3 bases and the V segment lost 6 bases, leaving 13 bases of the junction unmatched. The CDR3 sequence is CASRGGWDRGFLYEQYF. The CDR3, as DNA: TGTGCCAGCAGGGGGGGATGGGACAGGGGGTTTCTCTACGAGCAGTACTTC.